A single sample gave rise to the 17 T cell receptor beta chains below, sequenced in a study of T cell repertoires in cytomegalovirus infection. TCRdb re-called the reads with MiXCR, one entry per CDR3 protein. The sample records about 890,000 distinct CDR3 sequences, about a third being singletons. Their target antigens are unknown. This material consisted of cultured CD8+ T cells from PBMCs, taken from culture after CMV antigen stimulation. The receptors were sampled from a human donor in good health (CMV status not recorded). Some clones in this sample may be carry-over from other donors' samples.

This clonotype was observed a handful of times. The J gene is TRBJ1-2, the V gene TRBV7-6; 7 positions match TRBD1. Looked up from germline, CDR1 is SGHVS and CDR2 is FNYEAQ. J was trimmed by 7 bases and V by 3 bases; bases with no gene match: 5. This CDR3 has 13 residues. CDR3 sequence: CASSLEGAVGYTF. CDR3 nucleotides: TGTGCCAGCAGCTTGGAGGGGGCGGTTGGCTACACCTTC.

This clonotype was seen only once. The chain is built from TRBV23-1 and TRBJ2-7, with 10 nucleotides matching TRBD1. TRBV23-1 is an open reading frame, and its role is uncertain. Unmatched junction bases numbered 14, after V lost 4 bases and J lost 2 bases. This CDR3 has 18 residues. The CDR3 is CASSPLTGGSNLTYEQYV. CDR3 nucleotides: TGCGCCAGCAGTCCGTTGACAGGGGGCTCGAATCTAACCTACGAGCAGTACGTC.

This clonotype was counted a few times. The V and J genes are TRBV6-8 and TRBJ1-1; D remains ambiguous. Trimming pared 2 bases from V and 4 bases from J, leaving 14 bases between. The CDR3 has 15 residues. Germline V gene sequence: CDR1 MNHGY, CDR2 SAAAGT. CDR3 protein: CASSYSPSLSTEAFF. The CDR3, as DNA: TGTGCCAGCAGTTACAGCCCCAGCTTGTCCACTGAAGCTTTCTTT.

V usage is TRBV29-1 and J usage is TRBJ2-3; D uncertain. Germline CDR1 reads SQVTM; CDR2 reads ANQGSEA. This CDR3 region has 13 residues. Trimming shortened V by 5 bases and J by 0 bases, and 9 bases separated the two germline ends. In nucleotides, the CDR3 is TGCAGCGTTTCATTCTTTAGCACAGATACGCAGTATTTT. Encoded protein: CSVSFFSTDTQYF.

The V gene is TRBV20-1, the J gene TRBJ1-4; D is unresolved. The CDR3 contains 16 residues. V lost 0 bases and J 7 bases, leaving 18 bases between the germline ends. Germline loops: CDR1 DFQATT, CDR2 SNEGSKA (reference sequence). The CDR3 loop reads CSARDRSSRNSEKLFF. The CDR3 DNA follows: TGCAGTGCTAGAGACAGGTCTAGCCGCAATAGTGAAAAACTGTTTTTT.

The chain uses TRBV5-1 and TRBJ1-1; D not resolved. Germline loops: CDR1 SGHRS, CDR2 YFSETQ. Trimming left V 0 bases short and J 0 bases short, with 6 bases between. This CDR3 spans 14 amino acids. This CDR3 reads CASSLVTMNTEAFF. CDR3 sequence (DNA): TGCGCCAGCAGCTTGGTCACGATGAACACTGAAGCTTTCTTT.

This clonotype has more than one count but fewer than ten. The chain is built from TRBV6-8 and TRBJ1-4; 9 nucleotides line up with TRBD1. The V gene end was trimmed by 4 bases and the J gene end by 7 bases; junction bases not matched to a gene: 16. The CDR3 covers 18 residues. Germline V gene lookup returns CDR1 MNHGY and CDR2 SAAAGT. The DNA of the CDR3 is TGTGCCAGCAGTTCCTTACTTACCGGGACAGGGAGGGGTGAAAAACTGTTTTTT. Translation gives CASSSLLTGTGRGEKLFF.

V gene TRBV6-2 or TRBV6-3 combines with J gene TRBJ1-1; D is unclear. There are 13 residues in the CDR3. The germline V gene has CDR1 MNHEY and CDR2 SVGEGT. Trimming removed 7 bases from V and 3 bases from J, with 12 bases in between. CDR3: CASIHLGDTEAFF. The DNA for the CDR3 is TGTGCCAGCATTCATTTGGGTGACACTGAAGCTTTCTTT.

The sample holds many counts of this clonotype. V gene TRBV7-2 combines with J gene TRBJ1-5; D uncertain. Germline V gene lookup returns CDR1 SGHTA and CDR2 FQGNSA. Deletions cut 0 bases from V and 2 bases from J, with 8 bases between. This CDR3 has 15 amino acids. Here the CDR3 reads CASSLAWVGNQPQHF. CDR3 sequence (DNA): TGTGCCAGCAGCTTAGCCTGGGTAGGCAATCAGCCCCAGCATTTT. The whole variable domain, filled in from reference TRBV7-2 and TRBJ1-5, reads GAGVSQSPSNKVTEKGKDVELRCDPISGHTALYWYRQSLGQGLEFLIYFQGNSAPDKSGLPSDRFSAERTGGSVSTLTIQRTQQEDSAVYLCASSLAWVGNQPQHFGDGTRLSIL.

The CDR3 is CASSLFAGSQDGYTF. CDR3 DNA sequence: TGTGCCAGCAGCTTATTCGCGGGCTCGCAAGATGGCTACACCTTC. The chain uses TRBV7-6 and TRBJ1-2, with D unresolved. V was shortened by 2 bases and J by 6 bases, with 16 bases between the two germline ends. Germline lookup yields CDR1 SGHVS and CDR2 FNYEAQ. The CDR3 sequence is 15 residues long. Looking up the rest from reference TRBV7-6 and TRBJ1-2 gives the full variable domain: GAGVSQSPRYKVTKRGQDVALRCDPISGHVSLYWYRQALGQGPEFLTYFNYEAQQDKSGLPNDRFSAERPEGSISTLTIQRTEQRDSAMYRCASSLFAGSQDGYTFGSGTRLTVV.

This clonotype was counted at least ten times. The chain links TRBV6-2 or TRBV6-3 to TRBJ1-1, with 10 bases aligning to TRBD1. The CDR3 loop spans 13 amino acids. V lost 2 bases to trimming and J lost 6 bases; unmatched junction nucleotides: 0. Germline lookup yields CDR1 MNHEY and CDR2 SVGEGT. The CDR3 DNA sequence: TGTGCCAGCAGTTACGACAGGGGGCCTGAAGCTTTCTTT. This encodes CASSYDRGPEAFF.

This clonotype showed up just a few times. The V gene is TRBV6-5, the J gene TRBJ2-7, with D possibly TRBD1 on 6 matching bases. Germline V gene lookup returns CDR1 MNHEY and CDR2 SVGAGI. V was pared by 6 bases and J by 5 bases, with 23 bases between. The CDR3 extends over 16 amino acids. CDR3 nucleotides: TGTGCCAGCAGCCGCACCTTCCCGGACAGTAACCACGAGCAGTACTTC. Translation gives CASSRTFPDSNHEQYF.

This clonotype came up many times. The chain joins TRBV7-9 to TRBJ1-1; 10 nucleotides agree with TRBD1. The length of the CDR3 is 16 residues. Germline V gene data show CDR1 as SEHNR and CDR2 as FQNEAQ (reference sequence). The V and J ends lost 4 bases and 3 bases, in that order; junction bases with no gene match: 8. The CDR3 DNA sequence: TGTGCCAGCAGCTCTTTGGGACAGGGGAAGGACACTGAAGCTTTCTTT. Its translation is CASSSLGQGKDTEAFF.

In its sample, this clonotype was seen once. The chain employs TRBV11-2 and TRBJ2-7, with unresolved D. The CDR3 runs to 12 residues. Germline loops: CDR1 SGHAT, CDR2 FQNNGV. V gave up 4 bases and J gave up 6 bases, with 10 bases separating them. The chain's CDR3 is CASSSLRVEQYF. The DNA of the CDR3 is TGTGCCAGCAGCTCCCTTCGGGTCGAGCAGTACTTC.

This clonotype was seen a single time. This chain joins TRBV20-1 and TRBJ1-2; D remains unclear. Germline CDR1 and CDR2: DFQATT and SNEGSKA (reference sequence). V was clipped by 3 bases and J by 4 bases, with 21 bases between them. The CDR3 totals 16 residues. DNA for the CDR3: TGCAGTGCTAGGCCCAAGGAAGGGAGGTCGTTCTATGGCTACACCTTC. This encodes CSARPKEGRSFYGYTF.

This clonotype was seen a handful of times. CDR3 amino acids: CSARGTYSNQPQHF. In DNA form, the CDR3 reads TGCAGTGCTAGGGGGACCTATAGCAATCAGCCCCAGCATTTT. The V and J genes are TRBV20-1 and TRBJ1-5; maybe TRBD1 (5 bases). Germline values: CDR1 DFQATT, CDR2 SNEGSKA (reference sequence). CDR3 size: 14 residues. Between the trimmed V and J ends, which lost 3 bases and 0 bases, there was a span of 9 bases.

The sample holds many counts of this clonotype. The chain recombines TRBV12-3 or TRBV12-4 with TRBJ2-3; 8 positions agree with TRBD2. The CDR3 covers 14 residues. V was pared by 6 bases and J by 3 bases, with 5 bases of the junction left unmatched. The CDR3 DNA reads TGTGCCAGCAGCCCTGCGGGGGGAACAGATACGCAGTATTTT. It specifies CASSPAGGTDTQYF.